This T cell receptor (beta chain) is from a study of T cell responses to AZD1222 COVID-19 vaccine. Points from the study as a whole: White British ancestry dominated among donors, who included more females, and clonal diversity was possibly underestimated. Reportedly, nearly half the spike-specific TCRs target unmutated variant regions. No day 14 peak samples; only post-peak repertoires were characterized.

The CDR3 sequence is 15 residues long. From germline, CDR1 is SGDLS and CDR2 YYNGEE. Trimming left V 2 bases short and J 5 bases short, with 11 bases between. Notes on this clone: Antigen: not known.

Profiled with immunoSEQ multiplex PCR; TCRdb holds only in-frame clones, not every one. Here the sample spans tens of thousands of clones, 90% being singletons. The material sequenced was peripheral blood, taken 28 days after the second AZD1222 dose. The receptor comes from an adult who received the AZD1222 COVID-19 vaccine. This sequence joins TRBV9 and TRBJ1-6, with D possibly matching TRBD1 (5 bases). CDR3 residues: CASSVTGYDNSPLHF. Here the CDR3 DNA reads TGTGCCAGCAGCGTTACAGGTTACGATAATTCACCCCTCCACTTT.